This TCR beta chain was sequenced during a study of CD8 T cells in ankylosing spondylitis. General study results and limits: Among TCR beta sequences, a motif of 7 to 9 highly homologous variants appeared characteristic of ankylosing spondylitis blood.

To note about this clonotype: Its cognate antigen is unknown.

V gave up 3 bases and J gave up 0 bases, with 12 bases separating them. CDR1 is DFQATT and CDR2 is SNEGSKA in the germline V gene (reference sequence). The CDR3 sequence is 15 residues long. In TCRdb, the 5' RACE reads were re-called with MiXCR into one record per CDR3 protein. The sample lists under 950,000 distinct CDR3 sequences, around 20% occurring once. The receptor comes from a male donor with ankylosing spondylitis. The V and J genes are TRBV20-1 and TRBJ1-5, with D hard to call. Sequences were obtained from blood, either unsorted or a sorted T cell fraction (not recorded which). The CDR3 DNA sequence: TGCAGTGCTAGTCATAGCAGTTATAGCAATCAGCCCCAGCATTTT. It yields the protein CSASHSSYSNQPQHF.